This record concerns one T cell receptor (beta chain) sequence. Antigen specificity is unknown. The entry originates in a study of blood T cells in healthy people across ages. Together with a sample-barcoded 5' primer, a J-beta primer mix was included in a second PCR lasting about 7 to 11 cycles. TCRdb re-analysed the 5' RACE reads in MiXCR, keeping a single row per CDR3 protein. Of under 1,000,000 distinct CDR3 sequences listed, about half were seen once; the top ten hold roughly 20%. Healthy Caucasians from Russia aged about 6 to 90 served as donors. General study findings and limits: A strong correlation between TCR beta diversity and naive T cell percentage was seen. Long-lived donors had more naive CD4+ cells and higher diversity than aged donors. Age showed a roughly linear inverse relationship with TCR beta diversity per million T cells.

This sequence originates from a man aged 80 or over in good health. The sequencing sample was made of blood.

This chain's CDR3 is CATSRDIEGIDNQPQHF. The CDR3 DNA is TGTGCCACCAGCAGAGATATCGAGGGGATTGACAATCAGCCCCAGCATTTT. The rearrangement links TRBV15 to TRBJ1-5, with a possible D match to TRBD1 (5 bases). The length of the CDR3 is 17 residues. Trimming took off 0 bases at V and 3 bases at J, with 15 bases between the two ends. CDR1 and CDR2 from the germline V gene are LNHNV and YYDKDF (reference sequence).